Presented here are 21 T cell receptor beta chains from one specimen sequenced in a study of T cells after yellow fever vaccination. TCRdb re-derived calls from the 5' RACE reads in MiXCR, one entry per CDR3 protein. The sample yields 110,000 or so distinct CDR3 sequences, about 6.8% seen once. Material: CD4+ T cells sorted from PBMCs, obtained about 49 days after the first yellow fever vaccination. The origin of the receptors is a young man who received the YFV17D yellow fever vaccine.

This clonotype was observed many times. The chain has TRBV12-3 or TRBV12-4 and TRBJ2-3; D remains ambiguous. The CDR3 loop spans 14 amino acids. Trimming took off 5 bases at V and 2 bases at J, with 11 bases between the two ends. CDR3 in amino acids: CASSPRIYTDTQYF. The CDR3 coding sequence is TGTGCCAGCAGTCCTAGGATTTACACAGATACGCAGTATTTT.

There are many counts of this clonotype. The chain is built from TRBV5-5 and TRBJ1-1; perhaps TRBD1 as D (5 bases). V was cut by 1 base and J by 0 bases, with 10 bases left in between. The germline V gene has CDR1 SGHKS and CDR2 YYEKEE (reference sequence). This CDR3 region has 15 residues. The CDR3 sequence is CASSLSRALNTEAFF. Here the CDR3 DNA reads TGTGCCAGCAGCTTGTCCAGGGCCCTGAACACTGAAGCTTTCTTT. Using reference TRBV5-5 and TRBJ1-1 for the parts outside the CDR3, the full variable domain is DAGVTQSPTHLIKTRGQQVTLRCSPISGHKSVSWYQQVLGQGPQFIFQYYEKEERGRGNFPDRFSARQFPNYSSELNVNALLLGDSALYLCASSLSRALNTEAFFGQGTRLTVV.

Concerning this clonotype itself: This may stem from a read error, because a much larger clone lies one nucleotide away. The rearrangement joins TRBV6-1 to TRBJ1-1, with D possibly TRBD1 on 5 matching bases. Germline-derived CDR1 and CDR2 are MNHNS and SASEGT. The V end was cut by 9 bases, the J end by 4 bases, with 18 bases between. The length of the CDR3 is 14 residues. The CDR3 region is CASFPRGTVTEAFF. In DNA, the CDR3 is TGTGCCAGTTTCCCTAGGGGTACGGTCACTGAAGCTTTCTTT.

As for this clonotype: A much larger clone lies a single base off, so this may be a read error. The V and J genes are TRBV12-3 or TRBV12-4 and TRBJ2-5; 8 nucleotides agree with TRBD2. Trimming took 6 bases from V and 5 from J; bases not matched to a gene: 8. This CDR3 is 14 amino acids long. This CDR3 is CASRNSGVAETQYF. The CDR3 DNA reads TGTGCCAGCAGAAATAGCGGGGTGGCGGAGACCCAGTACTTC.

This clonotype has at least ten counts. The genes are TRBV5-1 and TRBJ1-5; TRBD1 matches at 7 bases. Trimming cost V 0 bases and J 5 bases; bases outside gene matches: 5. Germline V lookup: CDR1 SGHRS, CDR2 YFSETQ. The CDR3 sequence is 15 residues long. The CDR3 loop is CASSLAAGGDQPQHF. The CDR3 DNA reads TGCGCCAGCAGCTTGGCGGCAGGGGGAGATCAGCCCCAGCATTTT.

This clonotype was observed a few times. CDR3 DNA: TGTGCCAGCGCCCCCCGCGGGACAGCCTACTACGAGCAGTACGTC. This translates into CASAPRGTAYYEQYV. This chain uses TRBV6-1 with TRBJ2-7; TRBD1 is a possible D gene (7 bases). Trimming took off 8 bases at V and 3 bases at J, with 20 bases between the two ends. CDR1 is MNHNS and CDR2 is SASEGT in the germline V gene. CDR3 size: 15 residues.

This clonotype was counted a single time. A much larger clonotype is one base distant, so this may be a read error. The chain carries TRBV20-1 and TRBJ2-3, with D possibly TRBD2 on 6 matching bases. Germline V gene lookup returns CDR1 DFQATT and CDR2 SNEGSKA (reference sequence). This CDR3 has 16 residues. In DNA, the CDR3 is TGCGGTGCTAGAGATCGGTCTAGCGAATACACAGATACGCAGTATTTT. Amino acids: CGARDRSSEYTDTQYF.

This clonotype turned up a few times. The CDR3 region has the DNA TGTGCCAGTAGTTTCGACAGGGGGCCACATCGGGTCAATGAGCAGTTCTTC. The encoded protein is CASSFDRGPHRVNEQFF. The V and J genes are TRBV19 and TRBJ2-1; 10 bases align to TRBD1. The V gene's germline CDR1 is LNHDA and CDR2 SQIVND (reference sequence). The CDR3 runs to 17 residues. The ends lost 5 bases at V and 6 bases at J; junction bases unmatched: 13.

This clonotype occurred many times. The chain couples TRBV4-3 to TRBJ2-1, with a weak D call TRBD2 (6 bases). Per germline, CDR1 LGHNA and CDR2 YSLEER. The CDR3 is made up of 12 amino acids. Trimming cost V 9 bases and J 5 bases, with 11 bases left between them. This chain's CDR3 is CARYGGHNEQFF. The CDR3 DNA sequence: TGCGCCAGATACGGGGGACACAATGAGCAGTTCTTC.

This clonotype appeared many times. This CDR3 is CASSYPPGNVTF. The CDR3 DNA reads as TGTGCCAGCAGTTACCCCCCCGGGAACGTCACCTTC. The gene calls are TRBV6-5 and TRBJ1-2; the D is unclear. Trimming shortened V by 2 bases and J by 13 bases, and 14 bases separated the two germline ends. The CDR3 covers 12 residues. CDR1 and CDR2 from the germline V gene are MNHEY and SVGAGI.

This clonotype was seen many times. The chain carries TRBV5-4 and TRBJ1-1; D is unclear. V was pared by 2 bases and J by 1 base, with 6 bases between. The CDR3 length is 13 residues. Germline lookup yields CDR1 SGHNT and CDR2 YYREEE (reference sequence). The CDR3 coding sequence is TGTGCCAGCAGCTTCCCAGAGAACACTGAAGCTTTCTTT. Protein: CASSFPENTEAFF.

The table lists this clonotype with many counts. The rearrangement links TRBV5-5 to TRBJ2-5; the D is unclear. The germline gives CDR1 SGHKS, CDR2 YYEKEE (reference sequence). The CDR3 is 14 amino acids. The V end was cut by 6 bases, the J end by 5 bases, with 17 bases between. The CDR3 region is CASTPFGPRETQYF. The CDR3 DNA sequence: TGTGCCAGCACTCCGTTTGGCCCCCGGGAGACCCAGTACTTC.

This clonotype has at least ten counts. The genes are TRBV5-1 and TRBJ1-3; D is perhaps TRBD1 (6 bases). CDR3 length equals 15 residues. The V gene's germline CDR1 is SGHRS and CDR2 YFSETQ. V gave up 2 bases and J gave up 0 bases, with 9 bases separating them. CDR3 in amino acids: CASSFTGSSGNTIYF. In nucleotides, the CDR3 is TGCGCCAGCAGCTTTACAGGGAGCTCTGGAAACACCATATATTTT. Using reference TRBV5-1 and TRBJ1-3 for the parts outside the CDR3, the full variable domain is KAGVTQTPRYLIKTRGQQVTLSCSPISGHRSVSWYQQTPGQGLQFLFEYFSETQRNKGNFPGRFSGRQFSNSRSEMNVSTLELGDSALYLCASSFTGSSGNTIYFGEGSWLTVV.

This clonotype appeared many times. V usage is TRBV18 and J usage is TRBJ2-6; unclear D gene. Per the germline V gene, CDR1 is KGHSH and CDR2 is LQKENI. Trimming took off 8 bases at V and 2 bases at J, with 7 bases between the two ends. The CDR3 runs to 13 residues. The CDR3 DNA sequence: TGTGCCAGCACCTATGCTGGGGCCAACGTCCTGACTTTC. Amino acids: CASTYAGANVLTF. The full variable domain, its missing parts supplied by reference TRBV18 and TRBJ2-6, is NAGVMQNPRHLVRRRGQEARLRCSPMKGHSHVYWYRQLPEEGLKFMVYLQKENIIDESGMPKERFSAEFPKEGPSILRIQQVVRGDSAAYFCASTYAGANVLTFGAGSRLTVL.

Details on this clonotype: A much more abundant neighbour one base away suggests this may be a read error. The J gene is TRBJ2-1, the V gene TRBV5-6, with D unclear. V was trimmed by 2 bases and J by 9 bases, leaving 21 bases between them. This CDR3 has 16 amino acids. Germline V CDR1 and CDR2: SGHDT, YYEEEE. CDR3 bases: TGTGCCAGCAGCTTTCTCCGTACCAAGTCGAAAATTGAGCAGTTCTTC. It codes for CASSFLRTKSKIEQFF. Full variable domain (rest looked up from reference TRBV5-6 and TRBJ2-1): DAGVTQSPTHLIKTRGQQVTLRCSPKSGHDTVSWYQQALGQGPQFIFQYYEEEERQRGNFPDRFSGHQFPNYSSELNVNALLLGDSALYLCASSFLRTKSKIEQFFGPGTRLTVL.

Ten or more counts support this clonotype. The chain links TRBV7-2 to TRBJ1-6; D call uncertain. Germline CDR1 is SGHTA and CDR2 is FQGNSA. This CDR3 is 14 amino acids long. The germline V and J ends were trimmed by 1 base and 10 bases, with 11 bases remaining between them. In DNA, the CDR3 is TGTGCCAGCAGCTTAGTCTCCCTGGGGTCACCCCTCCACTTT. This translates into CASSLVSLGSPLHF.

At least ten counts were recorded for this clonotype. The rearrangement joins TRBV7-9 to TRBJ2-4, with 7 positions matching TRBD2. This CDR3 spans 14 amino acids. Germline CDR1 is SEHNR and CDR2 is FQNEAQ (reference sequence). V lost 1 base, J lost 8 bases, and 5 bases stayed unmatched. CDR3 nucleotides: TGTGCCAGCAGCTTAGAGGGAGGGGCGGACATTCAGTACTTC. Its translation: CASSLEGGADIQYF.

This clonotype was observed a handful of times. The chain recombines TRBV12-5 with TRBJ2-1; 9 nucleotides match TRBD1. The CDR3 contains 17 residues. The J segment lost 8 bases and the V segment lost 2 bases, leaving 13 bases of the junction unmatched. The germline CDR1 and CDR2 sequences are LGHNT and FRNRAP. CDR3 amino acids: CASGLTATGGKGDEQFF. CDR3 in DNA: TGTGCTAGTGGTTTGACTGCGACAGGGGGAAAAGGGGATGAGCAGTTCTTC.

The chain recombines TRBV12-3 or TRBV12-4 with TRBJ2-2; D might be TRBD2 (6 bases). The CDR3 has 16 amino acids. With 6 bases removed from V and 0 bases from J, the gap between germline ends came to 14 bases. This chain's CDR3 is CASSVPRGTNTGELFF. CDR3 nucleotide sequence: TGTGCCAGCAGCGTTCCTCGGGGGACGAACACCGGGGAGCTGTTTTTT.

The V and J genes are TRBV28 and TRBJ2-7; possibly TRBD1 or TRBD2 for D (6 bases each). This CDR3 spans 13 amino acids. Germline assignment: CDR1 MDHEN and CDR2 SYDVKM. Trimming stripped 6 bases from V and 6 bases from J, with 15 bases between. In DNA, the CDR3 is TGTGCCAGCAGCCGGGGCGGGACACCCGAGCAGTACGTC. Its translation is CASSRGGTPEQYV.

This clonotype was seen at least ten times. The rearrangement links TRBV7-9 to TRBJ2-1; 10 bases are a match to TRBD1. Germline values: CDR1 SEHNR, CDR2 FQNEAQ (reference sequence). The V segment lost 5 bases and the J segment 9 bases; nucleotides outside the gene matches: 13. The CDR3 has 16 residues. The CDR3 loop reads CASSALRDRGGPEQFF. The CDR3 DNA reads as TGTGCCAGCAGCGCGCTCCGGGACAGGGGAGGACCTGAGCAGTTCTTC.